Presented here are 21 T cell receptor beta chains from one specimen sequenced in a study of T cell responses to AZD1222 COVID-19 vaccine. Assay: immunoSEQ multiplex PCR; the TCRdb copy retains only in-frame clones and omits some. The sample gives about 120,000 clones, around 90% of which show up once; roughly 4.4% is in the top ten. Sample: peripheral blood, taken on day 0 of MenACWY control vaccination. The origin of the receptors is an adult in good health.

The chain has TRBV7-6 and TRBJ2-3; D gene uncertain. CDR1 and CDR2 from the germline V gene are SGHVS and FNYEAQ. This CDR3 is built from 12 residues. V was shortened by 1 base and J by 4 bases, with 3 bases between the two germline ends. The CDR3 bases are TGTGCCAGCAGCTTAGTGGCAGATACGCAGTATTTT. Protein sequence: CASSLVADTQYF.

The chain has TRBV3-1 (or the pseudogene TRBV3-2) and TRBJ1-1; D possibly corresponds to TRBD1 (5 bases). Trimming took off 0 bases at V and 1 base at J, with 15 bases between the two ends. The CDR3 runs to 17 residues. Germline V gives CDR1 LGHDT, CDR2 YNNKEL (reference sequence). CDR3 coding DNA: TGTGCCAGCAGCCAAGATCTAACGTGGGGCGCGAACACTGAAGCTTTCTTT. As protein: CASSQDLTWGANTEAFF.

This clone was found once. CDR3 in amino acids: CASSPWTAVGAEAFF. The CDR3 DNA reads as TGTGCCAGCAGCCCGTGGACGGCGGTGGGGGCTGAAGCTTTCTTT. The chain is built from TRBV11-2 and TRBJ1-1; TRBD1 is a possible D gene (5 bases). Germline CDR1 is SGHAT and CDR2 is FQNNGV. The V end was cut by 5 bases, the J end by 6 bases, with 19 bases between. The CDR3 sequence is 15 residues long. Full variable domain (remainder filled in from reference TRBV11-2 and TRBJ1-1): EAGVAQSPRYKIIEKRQSVAFWCNPISGHATLYWYQQILGQGPKLLIQFQNNGVVDDSQLPKDRFSAERLKGVDSTLKIQPAKLEDSAVYLCASSPWTAVGAEAFFGQGTRLTVV.

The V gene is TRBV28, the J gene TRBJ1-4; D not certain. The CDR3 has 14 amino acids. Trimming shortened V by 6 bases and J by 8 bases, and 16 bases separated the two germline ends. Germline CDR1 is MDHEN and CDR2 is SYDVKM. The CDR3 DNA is TGTGCCAGCAGCTTTGGTTGGGCGGGGGAAAAACTGTTTTTT. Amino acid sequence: CASSFGWAGEKLFF.

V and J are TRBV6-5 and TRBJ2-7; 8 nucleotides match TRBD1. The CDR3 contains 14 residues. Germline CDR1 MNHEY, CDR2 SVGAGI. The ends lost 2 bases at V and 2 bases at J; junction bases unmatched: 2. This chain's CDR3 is CASSYVQGAYEQYF. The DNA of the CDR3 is TGTGCCAGCAGTTACGTACAGGGGGCCTACGAGCAGTACTTC.

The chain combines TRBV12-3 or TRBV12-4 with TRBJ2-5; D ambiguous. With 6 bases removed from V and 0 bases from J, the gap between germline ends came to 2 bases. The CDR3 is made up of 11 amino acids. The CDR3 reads CASRYQETQYF. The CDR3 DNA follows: TGTGCCAGCAGGTACCAAGAGACCCAGTACTTC.

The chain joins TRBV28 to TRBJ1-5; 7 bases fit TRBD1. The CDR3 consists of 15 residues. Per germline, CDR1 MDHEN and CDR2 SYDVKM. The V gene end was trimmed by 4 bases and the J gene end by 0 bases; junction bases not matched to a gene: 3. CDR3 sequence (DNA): TGTGCCAGCAGTTCCGGGACAGCTAGCAATCAGCCCCAGCATTTT. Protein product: CASSSGTASNQPQHF.

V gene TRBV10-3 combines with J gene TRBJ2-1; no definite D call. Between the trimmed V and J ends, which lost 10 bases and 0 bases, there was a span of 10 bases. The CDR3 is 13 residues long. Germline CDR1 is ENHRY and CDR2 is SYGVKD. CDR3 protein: CATSQSSYNEQFF. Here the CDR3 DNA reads TGTGCCACCTCCCAGAGCTCCTACAATGAGCAGTTCTTC.

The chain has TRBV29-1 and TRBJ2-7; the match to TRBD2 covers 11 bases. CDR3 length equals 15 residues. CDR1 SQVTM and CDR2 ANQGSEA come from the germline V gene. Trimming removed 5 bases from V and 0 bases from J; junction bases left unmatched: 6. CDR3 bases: TGCAGCGTTAAAAGGGGGACTAGCGGCTCCTACGAGCAGTACTTC. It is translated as CSVKRGTSGSYEQYF.

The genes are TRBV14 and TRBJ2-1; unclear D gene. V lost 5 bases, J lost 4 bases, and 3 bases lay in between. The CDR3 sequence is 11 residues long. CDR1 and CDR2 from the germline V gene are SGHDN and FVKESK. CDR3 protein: CASSGYNEQFF. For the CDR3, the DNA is TGTGCCAGCAGCGGTTACAATGAGCAGTTCTTC. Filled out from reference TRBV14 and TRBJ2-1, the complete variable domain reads EAGVTQFPSHSVIEKGQTVTLRCDPISGHDNLYWYRRVMGKEIKFLLHFVKESKQDESGMPNNRFLAERTGGTYSTLKVQPAELEDSGVYFCASSGYNEQFFGPGTRLTVL.

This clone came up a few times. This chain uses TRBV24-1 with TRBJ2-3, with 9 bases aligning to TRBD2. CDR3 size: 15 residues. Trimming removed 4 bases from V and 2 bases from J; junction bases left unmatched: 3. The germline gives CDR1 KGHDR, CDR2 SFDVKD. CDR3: CATSDPSGTTDTQYF. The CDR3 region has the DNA TGTGCCACCAGTGACCCTAGCGGGACCACAGATACGCAGTATTTT.

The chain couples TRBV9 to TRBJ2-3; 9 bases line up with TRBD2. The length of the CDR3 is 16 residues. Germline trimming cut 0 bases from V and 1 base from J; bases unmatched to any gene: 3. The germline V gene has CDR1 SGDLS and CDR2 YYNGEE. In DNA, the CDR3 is TGTGCCAGCAGCGTAGGTTCTAGCGGGGGCACAGATACGCAGTATTTT. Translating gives CASSVGSSGGTDTQYF.

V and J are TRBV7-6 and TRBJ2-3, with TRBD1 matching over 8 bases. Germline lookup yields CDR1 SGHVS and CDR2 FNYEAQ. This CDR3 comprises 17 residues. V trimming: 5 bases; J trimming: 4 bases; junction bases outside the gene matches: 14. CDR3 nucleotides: TGTGCCAGCAGCCAGGGACAGGAACCGATTGATTCAGATACGCAGTATTTT. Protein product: CASSQGQEPIDSDTQYF.

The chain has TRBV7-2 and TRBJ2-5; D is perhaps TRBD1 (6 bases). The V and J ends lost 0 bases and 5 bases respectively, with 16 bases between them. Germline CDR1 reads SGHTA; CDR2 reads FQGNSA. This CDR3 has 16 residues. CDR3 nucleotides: TGTGCCAGCAGCTTAGCGGGGGCGGGTGTTTCGGAGACCCAGTACTTC. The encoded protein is CASSLAGAGVSETQYF.

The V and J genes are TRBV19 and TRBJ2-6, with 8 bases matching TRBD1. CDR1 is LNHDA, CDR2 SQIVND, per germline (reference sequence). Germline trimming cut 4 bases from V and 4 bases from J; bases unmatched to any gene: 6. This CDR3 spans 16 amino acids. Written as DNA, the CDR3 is TGTGCCAGTAGTACGCAGGGGGCGCGAGGGGCCAACGTCCTGACTTTC. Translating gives CASSTQGARGANVLTF.

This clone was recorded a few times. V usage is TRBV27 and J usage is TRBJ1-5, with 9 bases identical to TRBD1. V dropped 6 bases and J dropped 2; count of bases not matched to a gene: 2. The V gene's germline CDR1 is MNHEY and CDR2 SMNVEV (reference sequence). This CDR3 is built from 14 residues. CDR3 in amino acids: CASSRTGGNQPQHF. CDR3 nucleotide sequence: TGTGCCAGCAGCCGGACAGGGGGCAATCAGCCCCAGCATTTT.

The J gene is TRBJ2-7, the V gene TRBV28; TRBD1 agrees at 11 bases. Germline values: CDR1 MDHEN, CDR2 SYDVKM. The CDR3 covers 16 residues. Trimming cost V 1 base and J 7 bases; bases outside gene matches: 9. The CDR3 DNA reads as TGTGCCAGCAGTTTATCCCCCGGACAGGGGGCTGGTGAGCAGTACTTC. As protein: CASSLSPGQGAGEQYF.

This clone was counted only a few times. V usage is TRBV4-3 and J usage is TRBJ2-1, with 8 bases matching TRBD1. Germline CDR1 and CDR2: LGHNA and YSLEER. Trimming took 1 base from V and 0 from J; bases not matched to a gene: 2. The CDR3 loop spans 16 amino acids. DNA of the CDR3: TGCGCCAGCAGCCAAGCTACAGGGGGCTCCTACAATGAGCAGTTCTTC. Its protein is CASSQATGGSYNEQFF.

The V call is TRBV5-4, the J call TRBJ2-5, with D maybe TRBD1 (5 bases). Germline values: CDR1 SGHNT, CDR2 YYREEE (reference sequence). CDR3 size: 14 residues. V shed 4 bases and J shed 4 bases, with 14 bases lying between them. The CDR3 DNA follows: TGTGCCAGCAGCGCCGCGCAGGGCCCAGAGACCCAGTACTTC. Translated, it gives CASSAAQGPETQYF. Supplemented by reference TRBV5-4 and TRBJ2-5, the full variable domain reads ETGVTQSPTHLIKTRGQQVTLRCSSQSGHNTVSWYQQALGQGPQFIFQYYREEENGRGNFPPRFSGLQFPNYSSELNVNALELDDSALYLCASSAAQGPETQYFGPGTRLLVL.

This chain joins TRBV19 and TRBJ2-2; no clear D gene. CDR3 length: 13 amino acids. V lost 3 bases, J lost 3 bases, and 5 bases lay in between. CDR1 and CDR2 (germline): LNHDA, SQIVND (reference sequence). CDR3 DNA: TGTGCCAGTAGTATCTCGGACACCGGGGAGCTGTTTTTT. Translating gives CASSISDTGELFF.

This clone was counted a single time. CDR3 bases: TGTGCCAGCAGTTACTACGGAGGACCAACAGATACGCAGTATTTT. It codes for CASSYYGGPTDTQYF. The genes are TRBV6-6 and TRBJ2-3; TRBD2 is a possible D gene (5 bases). This CDR3 spans 15 amino acids. The germline CDR1 and CDR2 sequences are MNHNY and SVGAGI (reference sequence). V shed 1 base and J shed 3 bases, with 11 bases lying between them.